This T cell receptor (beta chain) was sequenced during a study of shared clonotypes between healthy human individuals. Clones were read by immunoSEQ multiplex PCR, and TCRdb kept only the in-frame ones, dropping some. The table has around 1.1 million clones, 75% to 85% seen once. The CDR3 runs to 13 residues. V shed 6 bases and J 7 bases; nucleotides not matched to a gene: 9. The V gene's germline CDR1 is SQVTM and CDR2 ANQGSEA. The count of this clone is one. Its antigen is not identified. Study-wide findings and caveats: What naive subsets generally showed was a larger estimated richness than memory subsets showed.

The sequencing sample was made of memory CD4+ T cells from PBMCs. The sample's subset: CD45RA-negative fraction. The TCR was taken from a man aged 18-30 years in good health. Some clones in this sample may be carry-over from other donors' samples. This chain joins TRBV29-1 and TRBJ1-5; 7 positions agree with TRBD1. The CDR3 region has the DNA TGCAGCGTGGAACAGGGGACGGGGCAGCCCCAGCATTTT. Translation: CSVEQGTGQPQHF.